This T cell receptor beta chain was observed in a study of T cells after yellow fever vaccination. V lost 7 bases and J 8 bases, leaving 18 bases between the germline ends. Germline values: CDR1 SGHRS, CDR2 YFSETQ. This CDR3 has 13 residues. Production of TCR cDNA was by 5'RACE template switching, which also added a universal primer site and UMIs. TCRdb reanalysed the 5' RACE reads using MiXCR and keeps one entry per CDR3 protein. The data hold around 590,000 distinct CDR3 sequences, with 10% to 15% observed a single time. Sequencing used PBMCs, obtained on the day of the yellow fever booster vaccination. This sequence was found in a man aged 30-40 years who received the YFV17D yellow fever vaccine. V is TRBV5-1 and J is TRBJ2-5; a weak D match, TRBD2 (6 bases). The CDR3 DNA reads TGCGCCAGCTCACAAGCTAGCGCCGCCACCCAGTACTTC. Protein sequence: CASSQASAATQYF.